This passage covers 28 T cell receptor beta chains from one sample sequenced in a study of long-term antiretroviral therapy in people with HIV. Version v3.0 of the immunoSEQ assay was performed at survey level. TCRdb keeps only in-frame clones here, not all; method: immunoSEQ multiplex PCR. The sample contains about 29,000 clones, around nine tenths of which appear only once. Material: unsorted PBMCs, obtained 0.5 years after starting antiretroviral therapy. These receptors originate from a woman between 18 and 29 years old with HIV.

The chain couples TRBV18 to TRBJ2-4; 9 bases are a match to TRBD1. Germline trimming cut 2 bases from V and 6 bases from J; bases unmatched to any gene: 5. Germline CDR1 KGHSH, CDR2 LQKENI. CDR3 length: 15 residues. The CDR3 sequence is CASSPNRGPGNIQYF. In nucleotides, the CDR3 is TGTGCCAGCTCACCAAACAGGGGGCCGGGAAACATTCAGTACTTC.

The chain is built from TRBV4-1 and TRBJ2-6, with D perhaps matching TRBD2 (6 bases). Germline V gene sequence: CDR1 MGHRA, CDR2 YSYEKL. CDR3 length equals 19 residues. V was clipped by 2 bases and J by 1 base, with 18 bases between them. The CDR3 DNA reads TGCGCCAGCAGCCAAACCACCGGGACTGTCTATTCTGGGGCCAACGTCCTGACTTTC. Translating gives CASSQTTGTVYSGANVLTF.

The chain employs TRBV27 and TRBJ1-5; 7 bases are shared with TRBD1. Trimming took 5 bases from V and 7 from J; bases not matched to a gene: 11. Germline CDR1 is MNHEY and CDR2 is SMNVEV (reference sequence). The length of the CDR3 is 15 residues. DNA of the CDR3: TGTGCCAGCAGTAAATCCCGGGACAGTCGGCAGCCCCAGCATTTT. This codes for CASSKSRDSRQPQHF.

This chain joins TRBV10-1 and TRBJ2-2; 9 nucleotides align to TRBD1. The trim removed 2 bases at V and 0 bases at J, leaving 7 bases unmatched. The CDR3 extends over 18 amino acids. CDR1 is WNHNN and CDR2 is SYGVQD in the germline V gene (reference sequence). CDR3 amino acids: CASSETDTGGSNTGELFF. DNA for the CDR3: TGCGCCAGCAGTGAGACCGATACAGGGGGCTCGAACACCGGGGAGCTGTTTTTT.

The V and J genes are TRBV6-5 and TRBJ2-7; D is possibly TRBD1 (6 bases). The germline V gene encodes CDR1 MNHEY and CDR2 SVGAGI. Deletions cut 8 bases from V and 0 bases from J, with 8 bases between. This CDR3 spans 12 amino acids. The CDR3 bases are TGTGCCAGCCGGGACATCTCCTACGAGCAGTACTTC. Translated: CASRDISYEQYF.

The chain has TRBV28 and TRBJ2-2; tentatively, D is TRBD2 (5 bases). CDR3 length: 15 residues. CDR1 and CDR2 from the germline V gene are MDHEN and SYDVKM. The V and J ends lost 2 bases and 5 bases respectively, with 12 bases between them. The CDR3 loop is CASSLRGIRTGELFF. The CDR3 DNA sequence: TGTGCCAGCAGTTTACGGGGAATAAGGACCGGGGAGCTGTTTTTT.

This rearrangement joins TRBV14 to TRBJ2-1; TRBD1 agrees at 8 bases. Germline V gives CDR1 SGHDN, CDR2 FVKESK. Germline trimming cut 5 bases from V and 4 bases from J; bases unmatched to any gene: 4. This CDR3 contains 14 residues. CDR3 in DNA: TGTGCCAGCAGCTTGGACAGGGCATACAATGAGCAGTTCTTC. It translates to CASSLDRAYNEQFF.

This clone was seen only once. The rearrangement joins TRBV28 to TRBJ1-5; 8 bases align to TRBD1. Germline V lookup: CDR1 MDHEN, CDR2 SYDVKM. The CDR3 has 16 residues. The ends lost 2 bases at V and 6 bases at J; junction bases unmatched: 9. CDR3 amino acids: CASSLIRTGPPQPQHF. In nucleotides, the CDR3 is TGTGCCAGCAGTTTAATAAGGACAGGGCCCCCTCAGCCCCAGCATTTT.

This clone was seen more than once but under ten times. The chain has TRBV7-9 and TRBJ1-5; D ambiguous. This CDR3 region has 13 residues. Trimming cost V 5 bases and J 3 bases, with 8 bases left between them. Germline loops: CDR1 SEHNR, CDR2 FQNEAQ (reference sequence). DNA of the CDR3: TGTGCCAGCAGCCGCACTGACAATCAGCCCCAGCATTTT. Translating it yields CASSRTDNQPQHF.

The chain links TRBV19 to TRBJ1-1; no reliable D call. Germline assignment: CDR1 LNHDA and CDR2 SQIVND (reference sequence). The CDR3 has 11 amino acids. With 2 bases removed from V and 6 bases from J, the gap between germline ends came to 4 bases. The CDR3 protein is CASSINSEAFF. CDR3 coding DNA: TGTGCCAGTAGTATAAACTCTGAAGCTTTCTTT. The entire variable domain, with the rest obtained from reference TRBV19 and TRBJ1-1, is as follows: DGGITQSPKYLFRKEGQNVTLSCEQNLNHDAMYWYRQDPGQGLRLIYYSQIVNDFQKGDIAEGYSVSREKKESFPLTVTSAQKNPTAFYLCASSINSEAFFGQGTRLTVV.

CDR3 sequence (DNA): TGTGCCAGCAGCTTAGGGGCGGGGAACATTCAGTACTTC. It translates to CASSLGAGNIQYF. The V gene is TRBV7-2, the J gene TRBJ2-4; perhaps TRBD2 as D (6 bases). Germline V lookup: CDR1 SGHTA, CDR2 FQGNSA. The CDR3 has 13 amino acids. V was trimmed by 1 base and J by 7 bases, leaving 8 bases between them.

The CDR3: CASSDNSYEQYF. The CDR3 DNA sequence: TGTGCCAGCAGTGACAACTCCTACGAGCAGTACTTC. This sequence joins TRBV25-1 and TRBJ2-7; unclear D gene. Trimming took 3 bases from V and 0 from J, leaving 3 bases between them. The germline V gene encodes CDR1 MGHDK and CDR2 SYGVNS. The CDR3 consists of 12 residues.

The chain couples TRBV7-6 to TRBJ2-5; TRBD2 aligns across 7 bases. The CDR3 sequence is 15 residues long. V shed 0 bases, J shed 1 base, and the junction held 2 bases outside the gene matches. In germline, CDR1 is SGHVS, CDR2 FNYEAQ. This chain's CDR3 is CASSLAGTTQETQYF. CDR3 sequence (DNA): TGTGCCAGCAGCTTAGCGGGGACTACCCAAGAGACCCAGTACTTC.

The chain links TRBV12-5 to TRBJ1-2, with TRBD1 as a possible D gene (6 bases). CDR3 length equals 14 residues. V lost 5 bases and J lost 6, with 16 bases in between. The germline gives CDR1 LGHNT, CDR2 FRNRAP. Here the CDR3 reads CASGLGQPLDGYTF. The CDR3 nucleotides read TGTGCTAGTGGTCTAGGACAGCCTCTGGATGGCTACACCTTC.

The DNA for the CDR3 is TGCGCCAGCAGCCTAGCGGGAGGGCCCACAGATACGCAGTATTTT. Translation gives CASSLAGGPTDTQYF. The chain joins TRBV4-3 to TRBJ2-3; 11 nucleotides match TRBD2. The germline gives CDR1 LGHNA, CDR2 YSLEER. The CDR3 sequence is 15 residues long. The V segment lost 4 bases and the J segment 2 bases; nucleotides outside the gene matches: 2.

V gene TRBV27 combines with J gene TRBJ2-1; 8 bases are a match to TRBD2. This CDR3 region has 14 residues. The J segment lost 7 bases and the V segment lost 5 bases, leaving 7 bases of the junction unmatched. Germline CDR1 MNHEY, CDR2 SMNVEV (reference sequence). CDR3 sequence (DNA): TGTGCCAGCAGTGGGACTAGGAGGGGTAATGAGCAGTTCTTC. It is translated as CASSGTRRGNEQFF.

This chain connects TRBV6-1 to TRBJ1-2; 8 bases align to TRBD1. J was trimmed by 8 bases and V by 3 bases; bases with no gene match: 5. The germline V gene has CDR1 MNHNS and CDR2 SASEGT. The CDR3 extends over 13 amino acids. The CDR3 DNA sequence: TGTGCCAGCAGTGAGTGGACAGGGACCGGCTACACCTTC. Its protein is CASSEWTGTGYTF.

The chain is built from TRBV21-1 and TRBJ1-1; TRBD1 is taken as the D call from the table, unchecked against the DNA. TRBV21-1 has pseudogene status. The CDR3 runs to 17 residues. DNA of the CDR3: TGTGCCAGCAGCAAAGTTAGACAGGGGTTGCGCGTTGCTGAAGCTTTCTTT. It specifies CASSKVRQGLRVAEAFF.

The chain uses TRBV9 and TRBJ1-4; D unresolved. The CDR3 consists of 14 residues. The germline CDR1 and CDR2 sequences are SGDLS and YYNGEE. V dropped 0 bases and J dropped 5 bases, with 8 bases sitting between them. CDR3 loop: CASSVGSFNEKLFF. DNA for the CDR3: TGTGCCAGCAGCGTAGGTTCCTTCAATGAAAAACTGTTTTTT.

The chain combines TRBV14 with TRBJ2-7, with 12 bases identical to TRBD1. The J segment lost 7 bases and the V segment lost 4 bases, leaving 8 bases of the junction unmatched. The CDR3 is 15 residues long. CDR1 and CDR2 from the germline V gene are SGHDN and FVKESK. The CDR3 bases are TGTGCCAGCAGCCTACCGGGACAGGGGGCTCTAGAGCAGTACTTC. Protein product: CASSLPGQGALEQYF.

The chain carries TRBV6-5 and TRBJ2-1; a possible D gene is TRBD2 (7 bases). V was clipped by 0 bases and J by 6 bases, with 12 bases between them. The CDR3 has 15 residues. Germline lookup yields CDR1 MNHEY and CDR2 SVGAGI. CDR3 nucleotides: TGTGCCAGCAGTTACTCACGGGGGGCGGTCAATGAGCAGTTCTTC. Protein product: CASSYSRGAVNEQFF.

Here the CDR3 reads CASSQEGTLALYEQYF. DNA for the CDR3: TGCGCCAGCAGCCAAGAAGGCACCCTAGCCCTCTACGAGCAGTACTTC. The chain combines TRBV4-1 with TRBJ2-7; TRBD2 might be the D (5 bases). There are 16 residues in the CDR3. Trimming removed 0 bases from V and 3 bases from J, with 15 bases in between. Germline V gene lookup returns CDR1 MGHRA and CDR2 YSYEKL.

The V and J genes are TRBV19 and TRBJ2-5, with TRBD1 matching 9 bases. There are 15 residues in the CDR3. Trimming cost V 3 bases and J 2 bases; bases outside gene matches: 4. Per the germline V gene, CDR1 is LNHDA and CDR2 is SQIVND (reference sequence). The CDR3 sequence is CASSIGTGIQETQYF. The CDR3 DNA follows: TGTGCCAGTAGTATTGGGACAGGGATACAAGAGACCCAGTACTTC.

The chain couples TRBV6-1 to TRBJ2-5; D not resolved. Trimming removed 6 bases from V and 5 bases from J, with 7 bases in between. This CDR3 region has 11 residues. Germline V gene lookup returns CDR1 MNHNS and CDR2 SASEGT. CDR3 sequence reads: CASRAQETQYF. Written as DNA, the CDR3 is TGTGCCAGCAGGGCTCAGGAGACCCAGTACTTC.

The chain combines TRBV4-2 with TRBJ1-1; D may be TRBD1 (5 bases). CDR3 length: 14 residues. Trimming left V 2 bases short and J 4 bases short, with 11 bases between. CDR1 is LGHNA and CDR2 is YNFKEQ in the germline V gene. CDR3 coding DNA: TGTGCCAGCAGCCAAAATGAGGGGCGCACTGAAGCTTTCTTT. Translation: CASSQNEGRTEAFF.

V is TRBV18 and J is TRBJ2-4; unclear D gene. Germline V lookup: CDR1 KGHSH, CDR2 LQKENI. With 2 bases removed from V and 7 bases from J, the gap between germline ends came to 18 bases. The CDR3 totals 16 residues. CDR3 sequence (DNA): TGTGCCAGCTCACCATCCGGCGGTAGTAGCAAGAACATTCAGTACTTC. As protein: CASSPSGGSSKNIQYF.

The chain is built from TRBV6-1 and TRBJ2-7, with D tentatively TRBD2 (7 bases). V lost 9 bases to trimming and J lost 4 bases, with 16 bases between them. This CDR3 has 13 amino acids. The V gene's germline CDR1 is MNHNS and CDR2 SASEGT. For the CDR3, the DNA is TGTGCCAGTGGACGCGGGGGCGGGTACGAGCAGTACTTC. It specifies CASGRGGGYEQYF.

V usage is TRBV4-3 and J usage is TRBJ1-2; no definite D call. The V end was cut by 0 bases, the J end by 3 bases, with 11 bases between. The CDR3 totals 15 residues. Germline assignment: CDR1 LGHNA and CDR2 YSLEER. The CDR3 loop reads CASSQDNGEYYGYTF. CDR3 bases: TGCGCCAGCAGCCAAGATAACGGGGAATACTATGGCTACACCTTC.